Following are 10 T cell receptor beta chains from one sample sequenced in a study of siplizumab effects on memory and regulatory T cells (dated by TCRdb to the late 2010s). Library generation was performed with the immunoSEQ multiplex PCR assay. TCRdb obtained this table from immuneACCESS and retained in-frame rearrangements with V and J assigned. These tables miss some clones; where compared with another copy, unresolved V genes account for less than half of the shortfall, and the remainder is unexplained. In this sample the table shows around 87,000 clones, over 80% of which occur a single time. The ten largest make up 15% of the sample. Sequencing used CD4+ T cells sorted from blood. These receptors were collected from a human donor in good health.

The gene calls are TRBV5-6 and TRBJ1-1; maybe TRBD1 (6 bases). The germline V and J ends were trimmed by 6 bases and 1 base, with 10 bases remaining between them. CDR3 length: 13 residues. CDR1 and CDR2 (germline): SGHDT, YYEEEE. In DNA, the CDR3 is TGTGCCAGCACCTGGGGACAGAACACTGAAGCTTTCTTT. Residues: CASTWGQNTEAFF.

V and J are TRBV10-3 and TRBJ1-2; no definite D call. The CDR3 extends over 17 amino acids. The germline V gene has CDR1 ENHRY and CDR2 SYGVKD. V was clipped by 0 bases and J by 0 bases, with 14 bases between them. As DNA, the CDR3 is TGTGCCATCAGTGAGTCGAGGGCAGAGCGGGCTAACTATGGCTACACCTTC. Translating gives CAISESRAERANYGYTF.

CDR3 sequence reads: CASSYGLAANTGELFF. CDR3 nucleotide sequence: TGTGCCAGCAGCTACGGACTAGCGGCGAACACCGGGGAGCTGTTTTTT. The chain employs TRBV5-5 and TRBJ2-2; 10 bases map to TRBD2. V lost 3 bases and J lost 0; bases outside the gene matches: 2. The germline gives CDR1 SGHKS, CDR2 YYEKEE (reference sequence). CDR3 length equals 16 residues.

This clone showed up just a few times. The chain links TRBV30 to TRBJ1-1; D gene ambiguous. The CDR3 is made up of 12 amino acids. Trimming removed 8 bases at V and 0 bases at J, with 10 bases between. Germline CDR1 is GTSNPN and CDR2 is SVGIG (reference sequence). CDR3 protein: CAASSLNTEAFF. The CDR3 DNA follows: TGTGCCGCTTCCAGTTTGAACACTGAAGCTTTCTTT.

The V and J genes are TRBV11-2 and TRBJ2-1; no definite D call. V lost 1 base to trimming and J lost 0 bases, with 7 bases between them. This CDR3 contains 15 residues. CDR1 and CDR2 (germline): SGHAT, FQNNGV. CDR3 loop: CASSLVLSSYNEQFF. CDR3 coding DNA: TGTGCCAGCAGCTTAGTGCTGAGCTCCTACAATGAGCAGTTCTTC.

The V call is TRBV30, the J call TRBJ1-1, with D unresolved. The germline V and J ends were trimmed by 3 bases and 5 bases, with 7 bases remaining between them. The CDR3 is 11 amino acids. Per the germline V gene, CDR1 is GTSNPN and CDR2 is SVGIG (reference sequence). The CDR3, as DNA: TGTGCCTGGAGCCAGAGGACTGAAGCTTTCTTT. Its translation is CAWSQRTEAFF.

The gene calls are TRBV10-1 and TRBJ2-2, with a possible D match to TRBD2 (5 bases). The CDR3 length is 15 residues. Germline V gene data show CDR1 as WNHNN and CDR2 as SYGVQD (reference sequence). V lost 3 bases and J lost 0, with 8 bases in between. DNA for the CDR3: TGCGCCAGCAGTGAAAGCGGAGCGAACACCGGGGAGCTGTTTTTT. This encodes CASSESGANTGELFF.

J is TRBJ2-7 and V is TRBV6-5; no reliable D call. Deletions cut 4 bases from V and 2 bases from J, with 6 bases between. The CDR3 is made up of 12 amino acids. From germline, CDR1 is MNHEY and CDR2 SVGAGI. CDR3 in DNA: TGTGCCAGCAGTTCCACCCCCTACGAGCAGTACTTC. Encoded protein: CASSSTPYEQYF.

The chain combines TRBV5-1 with TRBJ2-1; a weak D match, TRBD2 (5 bases). V gave up 0 bases and J gave up 12 bases, with 19 bases separating them. This CDR3 is 15 amino acids long. Germline loops: CDR1 SGHRS, CDR2 YFSETQ. The CDR3 loop reads CASSLGAALLGRQFF. The CDR3 DNA reads as TGCGCCAGCAGCTTGGGAGCGGCGCTCTTGGGAAGGCAGTTCTTC. The full variable domain, completed using reference TRBV5-1 and TRBJ2-1, is KAGVTQTPRYLIKTRGQQVTLSCSPISGHRSVSWYQQTPGQGLQFLFEYFSETQRNKGNFPGRFSGRQFSNSRSEMNVSTLELGDSALYLCASSLGAALLGRQFFGPGTRLTVL.

The chain employs TRBV5-1 and TRBJ2-5; D is unclear. This CDR3 region has 12 residues. The germline gives CDR1 SGHRS, CDR2 YFSETQ. Trimming took off 5 bases at V and 3 bases at J, with 8 bases between the two ends. CDR3 bases: TGCGCCAGCAGGCCGGATGAAGAGACCCAGTACTTC. Amino acids: CASRPDEETQYF.